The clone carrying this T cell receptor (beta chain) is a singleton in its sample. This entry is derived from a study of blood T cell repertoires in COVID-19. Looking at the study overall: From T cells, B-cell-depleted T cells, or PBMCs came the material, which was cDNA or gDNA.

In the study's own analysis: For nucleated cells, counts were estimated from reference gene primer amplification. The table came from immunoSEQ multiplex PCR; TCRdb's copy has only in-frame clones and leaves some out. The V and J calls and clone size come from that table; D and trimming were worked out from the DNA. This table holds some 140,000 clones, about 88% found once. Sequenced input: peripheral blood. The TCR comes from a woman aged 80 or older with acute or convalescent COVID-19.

The CDR3 sequence is CASSQDGSGGYEQYF. The CDR3 DNA reads TGTGCCAGCAGCCAAGATGGTAGCGGGGGATACGAGCAGTACTTC. The rearrangement uses TRBV3-1 (or the pseudogene TRBV3-2) and TRBJ2-7; 9 nucleotides agree with TRBD2. The J segment lost 4 bases and the V segment lost 0 bases, leaving 4 bases of the junction unmatched. Germline assignment: CDR1 LGHDT and CDR2 YNNKEL (reference sequence). CDR3 length: 15 amino acids.